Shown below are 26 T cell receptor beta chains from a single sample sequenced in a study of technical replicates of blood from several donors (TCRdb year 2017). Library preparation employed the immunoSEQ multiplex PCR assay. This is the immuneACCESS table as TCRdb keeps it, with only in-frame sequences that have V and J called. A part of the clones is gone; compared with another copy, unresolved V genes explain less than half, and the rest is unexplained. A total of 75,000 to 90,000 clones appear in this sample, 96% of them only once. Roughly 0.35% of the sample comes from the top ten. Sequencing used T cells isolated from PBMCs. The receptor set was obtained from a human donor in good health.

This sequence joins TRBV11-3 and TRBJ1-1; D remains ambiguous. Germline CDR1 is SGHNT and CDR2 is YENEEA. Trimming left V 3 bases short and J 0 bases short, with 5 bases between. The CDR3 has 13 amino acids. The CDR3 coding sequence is TGTGCCAGCAGCTTGTTCTTGAACACTGAAGCTTTCTTT. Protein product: CASSLFLNTEAFF.

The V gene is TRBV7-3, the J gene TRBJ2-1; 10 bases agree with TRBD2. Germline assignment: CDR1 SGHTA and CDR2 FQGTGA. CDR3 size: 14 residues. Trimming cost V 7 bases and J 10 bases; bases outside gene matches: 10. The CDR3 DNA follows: TGTGCCAGCAATCTAGCGGGAGTGTCCTCCGAGCAGTTCTTC. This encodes CASNLAGVSSEQFF.

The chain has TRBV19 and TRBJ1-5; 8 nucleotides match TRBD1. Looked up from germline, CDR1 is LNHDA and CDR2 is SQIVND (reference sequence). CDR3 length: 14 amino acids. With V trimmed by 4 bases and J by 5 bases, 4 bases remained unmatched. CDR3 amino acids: CASSSYRGDQPQHF. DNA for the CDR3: TGTGCCAGTAGTAGCTACAGGGGGGATCAGCCCCAGCATTTT. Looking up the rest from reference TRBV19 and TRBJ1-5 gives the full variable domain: DGGITQSPKYLFRKEGQNVTLSCEQNLNHDAMYWYRQDPGQGLRLIYYSQIVNDFQKGDIAEGYSVSREKKESFPLTVTSAQKNPTAFYLCASSSYRGDQPQHFGDGTRLSIL.

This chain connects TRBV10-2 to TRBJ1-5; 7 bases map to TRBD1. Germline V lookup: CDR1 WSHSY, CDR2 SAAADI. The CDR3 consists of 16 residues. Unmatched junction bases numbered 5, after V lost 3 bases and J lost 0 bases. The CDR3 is CASSDPGQVSNQPQHF. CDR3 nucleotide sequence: TGCGCCAGCAGTGACCCCGGACAGGTTAGCAATCAGCCCCAGCATTTT.

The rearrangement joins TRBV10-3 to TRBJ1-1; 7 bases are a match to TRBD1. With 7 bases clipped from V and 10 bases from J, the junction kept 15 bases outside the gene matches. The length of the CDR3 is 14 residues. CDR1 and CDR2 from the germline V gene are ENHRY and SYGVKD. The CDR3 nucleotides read TGTGCCATCATCCGGGACAGATCTCTGATTGGAGCTTTCTTT. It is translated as CAIIRDRSLIGAFF.

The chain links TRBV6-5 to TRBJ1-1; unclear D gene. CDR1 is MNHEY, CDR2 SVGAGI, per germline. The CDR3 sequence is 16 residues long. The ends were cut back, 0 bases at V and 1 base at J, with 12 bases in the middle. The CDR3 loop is CASSYSIARQNTEAFF. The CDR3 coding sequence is TGTGCCAGCAGTTACTCGATTGCCAGACAGAACACTGAAGCTTTCTTT.

CDR3 sequence: CASSRQGNYGYTF. The CDR3 DNA reads TGTGCCAGCAGTCGACAGGGGAACTATGGCTACACCTTC. This chain connects TRBV6-5 to TRBJ1-2, with 8 positions matching TRBD1. The V segment lost 5 bases and the J segment 2 bases; nucleotides outside the gene matches: 1. The length of the CDR3 is 13 residues. Looked up from germline, CDR1 is MNHEY and CDR2 is SVGAGI.

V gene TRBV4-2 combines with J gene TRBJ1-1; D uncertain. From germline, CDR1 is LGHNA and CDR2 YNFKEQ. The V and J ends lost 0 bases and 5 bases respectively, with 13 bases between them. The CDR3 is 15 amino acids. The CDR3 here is CASSQDLGSATEAFF. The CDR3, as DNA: TGTGCCAGCAGCCAAGATCTCGGGTCCGCTACTGAAGCTTTCTTT.

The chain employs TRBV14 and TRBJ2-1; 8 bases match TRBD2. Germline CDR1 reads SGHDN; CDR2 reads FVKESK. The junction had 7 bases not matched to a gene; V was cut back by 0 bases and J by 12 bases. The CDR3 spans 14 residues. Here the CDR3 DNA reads TGTGCCAGCAGCCAAGACCCCGGGGGGGTCGGGCAGTTCTTC. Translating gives CASSQDPGGVGQFF.

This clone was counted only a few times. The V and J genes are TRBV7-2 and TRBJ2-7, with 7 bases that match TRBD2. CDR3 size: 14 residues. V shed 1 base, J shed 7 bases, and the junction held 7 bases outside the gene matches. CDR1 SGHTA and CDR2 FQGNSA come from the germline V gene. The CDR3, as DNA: TGTGCCAGCAGCTTAGTTTTCGGGGGGAGGGAGCAGTACTTC. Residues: CASSLVFGGREQYF.

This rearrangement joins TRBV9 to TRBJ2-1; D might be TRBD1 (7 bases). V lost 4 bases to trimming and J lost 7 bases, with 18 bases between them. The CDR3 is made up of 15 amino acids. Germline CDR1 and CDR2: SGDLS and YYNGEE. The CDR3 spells CASSPRQGGLNEQFF. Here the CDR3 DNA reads TGTGCCAGCAGCCCCCGACAGGGAGGTTTGAATGAGCAGTTCTTC.

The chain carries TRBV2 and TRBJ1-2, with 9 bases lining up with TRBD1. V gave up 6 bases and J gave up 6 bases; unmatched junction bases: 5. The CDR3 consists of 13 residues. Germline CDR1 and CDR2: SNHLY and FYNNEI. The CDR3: CASRGQGAHGYTF. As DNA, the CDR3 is TGTGCCAGCAGGGGACAGGGAGCGCATGGCTACACCTTC.

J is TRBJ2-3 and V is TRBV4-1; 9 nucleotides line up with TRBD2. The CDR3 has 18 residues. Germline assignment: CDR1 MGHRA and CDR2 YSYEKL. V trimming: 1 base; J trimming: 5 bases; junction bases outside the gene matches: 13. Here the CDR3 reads CASSQVLSREGRVDTQYF. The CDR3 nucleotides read TGCGCCAGCAGCCAAGTCCTATCGCGGGAGGGCCGAGTAGATACGCAGTATTTT.

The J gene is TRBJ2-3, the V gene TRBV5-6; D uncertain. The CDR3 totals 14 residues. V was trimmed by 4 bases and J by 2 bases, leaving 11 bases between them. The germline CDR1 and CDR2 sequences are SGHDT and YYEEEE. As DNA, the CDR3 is TGTGCCAGCAGCCGAGCCCCCTTCACAGATACGCAGTATTTT. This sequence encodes CASSRAPFTDTQYF. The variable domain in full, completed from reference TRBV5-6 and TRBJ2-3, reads DAGVTQSPTHLIKTRGQQVTLRCSPKSGHDTVSWYQQALGQGPQFIFQYYEEEERQRGNFPDRFSGHQFPNYSSELNVNALLLGDSALYLCASSRAPFTDTQYFGPGTRLTVL.

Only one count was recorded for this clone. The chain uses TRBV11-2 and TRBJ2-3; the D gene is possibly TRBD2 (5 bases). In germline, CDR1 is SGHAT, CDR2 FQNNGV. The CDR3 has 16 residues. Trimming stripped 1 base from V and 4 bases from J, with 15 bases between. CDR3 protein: CASSLVFGLNSDTQYF. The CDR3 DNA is TGTGCCAGCAGCTTAGTTTTCGGACTTAATTCAGATACGCAGTATTTT.

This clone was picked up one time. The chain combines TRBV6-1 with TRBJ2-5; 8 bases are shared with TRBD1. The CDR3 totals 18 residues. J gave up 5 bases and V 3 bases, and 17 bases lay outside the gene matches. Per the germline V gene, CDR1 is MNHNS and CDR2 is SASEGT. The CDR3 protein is CASSDPGEVDRAGETQYF. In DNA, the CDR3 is TGTGCCAGCAGTGACCCTGGGGAAGTGGACAGGGCAGGCGAGACCCAGTACTTC.

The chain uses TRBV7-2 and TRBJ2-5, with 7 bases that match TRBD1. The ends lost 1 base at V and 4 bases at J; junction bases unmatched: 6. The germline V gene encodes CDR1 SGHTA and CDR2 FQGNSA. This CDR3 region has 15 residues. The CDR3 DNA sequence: TGTGCCAGCAGCTTAGTCTGGACAGGTGGAGAGACCCAGTACTTC. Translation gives CASSLVWTGGETQYF.

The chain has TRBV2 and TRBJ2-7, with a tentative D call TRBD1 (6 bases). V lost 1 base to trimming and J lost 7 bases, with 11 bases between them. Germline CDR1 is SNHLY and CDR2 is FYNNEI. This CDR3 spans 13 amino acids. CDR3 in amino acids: CASSEVAGVEQYF. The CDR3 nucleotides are TGTGCCAGCAGTGAAGTGGCAGGGGTTGAGCAGTACTTC.

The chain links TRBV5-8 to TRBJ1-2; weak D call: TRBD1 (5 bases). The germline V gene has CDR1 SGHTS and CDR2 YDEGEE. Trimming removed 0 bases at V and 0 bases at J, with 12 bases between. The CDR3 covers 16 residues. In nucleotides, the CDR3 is TGTGCCAGCAGCTTGGTGTTCGGGGGGTCTAACTATGGCTACACCTTC. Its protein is CASSLVFGGSNYGYTF.

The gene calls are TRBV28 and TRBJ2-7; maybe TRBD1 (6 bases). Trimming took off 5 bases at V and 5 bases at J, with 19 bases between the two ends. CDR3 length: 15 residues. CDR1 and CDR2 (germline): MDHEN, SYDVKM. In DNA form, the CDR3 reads TGTGCCAGCAGTATTCCGGGACATCCCGAACACGAGCAGTACTTC. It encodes CASSIPGHPEHEQYF.

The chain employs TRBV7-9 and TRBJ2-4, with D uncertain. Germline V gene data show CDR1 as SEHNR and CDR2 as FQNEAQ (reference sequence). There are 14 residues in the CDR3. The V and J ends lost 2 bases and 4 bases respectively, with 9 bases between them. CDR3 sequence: CASSLFDGKNIQYF. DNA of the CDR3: TGTGCCAGCAGCTTATTTGACGGGAAAAACATTCAGTACTTC.

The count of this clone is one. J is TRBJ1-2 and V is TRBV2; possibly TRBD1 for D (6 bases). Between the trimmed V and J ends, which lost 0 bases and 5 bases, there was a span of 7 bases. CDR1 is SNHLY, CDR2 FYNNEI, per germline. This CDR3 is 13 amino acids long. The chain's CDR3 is CASSEAGAYGYTF. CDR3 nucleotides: TGTGCCAGCAGTGAAGCGGGGGCGTATGGCTACACCTTC.

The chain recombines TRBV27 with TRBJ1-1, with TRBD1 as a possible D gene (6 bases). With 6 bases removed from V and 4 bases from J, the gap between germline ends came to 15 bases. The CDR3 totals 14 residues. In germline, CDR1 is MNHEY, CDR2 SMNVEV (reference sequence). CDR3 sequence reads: CASSLGGFTTEAFF. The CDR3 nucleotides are TGTGCCAGCAGCCTAGGGGGTTTTACCACTGAAGCTTTCTTT.

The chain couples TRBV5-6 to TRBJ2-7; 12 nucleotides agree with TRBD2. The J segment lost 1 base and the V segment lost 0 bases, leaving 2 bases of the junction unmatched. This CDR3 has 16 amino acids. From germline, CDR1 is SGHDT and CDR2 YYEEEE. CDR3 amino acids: CASSLGLAGESYEQYF. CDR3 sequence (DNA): TGTGCCAGCAGCTTGGGACTAGCGGGAGAATCCTACGAGCAGTACTTC. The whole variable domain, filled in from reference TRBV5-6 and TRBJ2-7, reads DAGVTQSPTHLIKTRGQQVTLRCSPKSGHDTVSWYQQALGQGPQFIFQYYEEEERQRGNFPDRFSGHQFPNYSSELNVNALLLGDSALYLCASSLGLAGESYEQYFGPGTRLTVT.

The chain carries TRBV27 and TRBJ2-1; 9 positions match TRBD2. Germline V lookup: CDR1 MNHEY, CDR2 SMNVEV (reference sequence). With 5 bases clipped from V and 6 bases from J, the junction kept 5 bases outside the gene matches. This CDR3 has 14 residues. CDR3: CASSGLAGLNEQFF. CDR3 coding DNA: TGTGCCAGCAGTGGGCTAGCGGGACTCAATGAGCAGTTCTTC.

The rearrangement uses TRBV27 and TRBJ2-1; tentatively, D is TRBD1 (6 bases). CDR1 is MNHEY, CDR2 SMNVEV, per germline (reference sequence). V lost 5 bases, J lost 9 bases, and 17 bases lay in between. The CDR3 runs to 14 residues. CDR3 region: CASSPLDRNGEQFF. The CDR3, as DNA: TGTGCCAGCAGTCCATTAGACAGGAATGGTGAGCAGTTCTTC.